These 14 T cell receptor beta chains share one sample of origin, sequenced in a study of breast tumors, draining lymph nodes, adjacent tissues. TCRdb recomputed calls from the multiplex PCR reads with MiXCR, one row per CDR3 protein. The sample contains about 270,000 distinct CDR3 sequences, around 30% of which appear only once. Axillary draining lymph nodes of breast cancer patients supplied the node samples. Input material: axillary lymph node tissue. The origin of the receptors is a female donor with breast cancer. Some clones in this sample may be carry-over from other donors' samples.

This clonotype was recorded a few times. This chain connects TRBV6-1 to TRBJ2-7, with D hard to call. The CDR3 is 15 residues long. V lost 1 base and J 2 bases, leaving 12 bases between the germline ends. The V gene's germline CDR1 is MNHNS and CDR2 SASEGT. CDR3 loop: CASSEVFEVAYEQYF. CDR3 DNA sequence: TGTGCCAGCAGTGAAGTGTTTGAGGTAGCCTACGAGCAGTACTTC.

This clonotype has ten or more counts. The chain employs TRBV4-3 and TRBJ2-7; D is unresolved. CDR1 LGHNA and CDR2 YSLEER come from the germline V gene. This CDR3 is 13 amino acids long. Trimming took off 2 bases at V and 3 bases at J, with 8 bases between the two ends. CDR3 sequence reads: CASSQTGNYEQYF. The CDR3 nucleotides are TGCGCCAGCAGCCAAACCGGAAACTACGAGCAGTACTTC.

This clonotype was seen more than once but under ten times. The junction differs from germline at one of its ends, possibly a read error. The chain joins TRBV12-3 or TRBV12-4 to TRBJ1-6; possibly TRBD1 for D (5 bases). The CDR3 totals 17 residues. Here the CDR3 DNA reads TGTGCCAGCAGTTTCGCAAGGGGAAGTTCCTATAATTCGCCCCTCCACTTT. It codes for CASSFARGSSYNSPLHF.

CDR3 sequence: CASSSQGAPGTEAFF. The CDR3 DNA is TGCGCCAGCAGCTCCCAGGGGGCGCCGGGCACTGAAGCTTTCTTT. The rearrangement joins TRBV4-3 to TRBJ1-1; 8 bases align to TRBD1. The CDR3 length is 15 residues. V was pared by 5 bases and J by 4 bases, with 9 bases of the junction left unmatched. CDR1 and CDR2 from the germline V gene are LGHNA and YSLEER.

This clonotype was observed a handful of times. A read error is possible here, since a much larger clone lies one base away. V is TRBV9 and J is TRBJ2-1; 11 nucleotides agree with TRBD2. Germline loops: CDR1 SGDLS, CDR2 YYNGEE. The CDR3 covers 15 residues. The CDR3 reads CASSLIAGGDNEQSF. Here the CDR3 DNA reads TGTGCCAGCTCCCTGATAGCGGGAGGGGATAATGAGCAGTCCTTC.

This clonotype has ten or more counts. The V and J genes are TRBV20-1 and TRBJ2-5; 8 positions agree with TRBD2. Losses at the gene ends were 1 base for V and 4 bases for J; bases not matched to a gene: 8. Germline values: CDR1 DFQATT, CDR2 SNEGSKA (reference sequence). CDR3 length: 15 amino acids. The CDR3 is CSARGIAGSIETQYF. The CDR3 bases are TGCAGTGCTAGAGGGATAGCGGGATCAATAGAGACCCAGTACTTC.

This clonotype was observed at least ten times. The J gene is TRBJ1-5, the V gene TRBV6-5; D is uncertain. CDR3 size: 13 residues. Germline V gene sequence: CDR1 MNHEY, CDR2 SVGAGI. V was pared by 6 bases and J by 6 bases, with 12 bases between. For the CDR3, the DNA is TGTGCCAGCAGGGCACTGGCGGGTCAGCCCCAGCATTTT. Its translation is CASRALAGQPQHF.

The chain uses TRBV20-1 and TRBJ2-4, with 8 positions matching TRBD2. The CDR3 is 11 amino acids. The V gene end was trimmed by 7 bases and the J gene end by 12 bases; junction bases not matched to a gene: 8. In germline, CDR1 is DFQATT, CDR2 SNEGSKA (reference sequence). Written as DNA, the CDR3 is TGCAGTGTCCGAACCAGCGGGAGTCAGTACTTC. It encodes CSVRTSGSQYF.

This clonotype was seen many times. V usage is TRBV2 and J usage is TRBJ2-1; 7 bases match TRBD2. CDR3 length: 16 amino acids. After removal of 7 bases from V and 0 bases from J, the junction contained 9 bases not matched to a gene. Germline CDR1 and CDR2: SNHLY and FYNNEI. DNA of the CDR3: TGTGCCAGCACCTTAGCGGGTCGTAGCTCCTACAATGAGCAGTTCTTC. As protein: CASTLAGRSSYNEQFF.

DNA of the CDR3: TGTGCCATCGCTCCGGGACTTGACACAGATACGCAGTATTTT. Its translation is CAIAPGLDTDTQYF. The chain links TRBV27 to TRBJ2-3; possible D gene TRBD2, 6 bases. The V gene's germline CDR1 is MNHEY and CDR2 SMNVEV (reference sequence). This CDR3 region has 14 residues. The V gene lost 10 bases and the J gene lost 2 bases, with 16 bases spanning the gap.

The chain joins TRBV3-1 to TRBJ2-1, with TRBD1 matching over 8 bases. The CDR3 is 16 residues long. Per germline, CDR1 LGHDT and CDR2 YNNKEL (reference sequence). Trimming removed 0 bases from V and 7 bases from J; junction bases left unmatched: 8. CDR3 sequence (DNA): TGTGCCAGCAGCCAAGATCCGGGACAGGTCCGTAATGAGCAGTTCTTC. Translating it yields CASSQDPGQVRNEQFF.

This clonotype was seen at least ten times. The CDR3, as DNA: TGCGCCAGCACCGTAGCAGGCCCGGTAGACTACGAGCAGTACTTC. Translation: CASTVAGPVDYEQYF. The chain uses TRBV5-1 and TRBJ2-7; no clear D gene. Trimming cost V 6 bases and J 3 bases, with 19 bases left between them. The germline V gene encodes CDR1 SGHRS and CDR2 YFSETQ. CDR3 length: 15 residues. The entire variable domain, with the rest obtained from reference TRBV5-1 and TRBJ2-7, is as follows: KAGVTQTPRYLIKTRGQQVTLSCSPISGHRSVSWYQQTPGQGLQFLFEYFSETQRNKGNFPGRFSGRQFSNSRSEMNVSTLELGDSALYLCASTVAGPVDYEQYFGPGTRLTVT.

Ten or more counts support this clonotype. The J gene is TRBJ2-2, the V gene TRBV5-8; D uncertain. The length of the CDR3 is 12 residues. V was trimmed by 2 bases and J by 4 bases, leaving 3 bases between them. Per the germline V gene, CDR1 is SGHTS and CDR2 is YDEGEE. CDR3 in amino acids: CASSFLTGELFF. The CDR3 DNA reads as TGTGCCAGCAGCTTCCTCACCGGGGAGCTGTTTTTT.

Worth noting for this clonotype: A much larger clone differs from this one at a single base, so this may be a read error. V gene TRBV20-1 combines with J gene TRBJ2-1, with TRBD2 matching over 8 bases. This CDR3 spans 16 amino acids. Germline CDR1 reads DFQATT; CDR2 reads SNEGSKA (reference sequence). Trimming at V came to 2 bases and at J to 2 bases, leaving 8 bases not matched to a gene. DNA for the CDR3: TGCAGTGCTAGACTCGGAGCGGGAGAGCCCTACAATGAGCAGTTCTTC. Amino acid sequence: CSARLGAGEPYNEQFF.